This record concerns one T cell receptor (beta chain) sequence. As yet, its antigen is unknown. The CDR3 sequence is 14 residues long. Trimming removed 1 base from V and 2 bases from J, with 9 bases in between. Germline CDR1 reads LNHDA; CDR2 reads SQIVND (reference sequence). The PCR made use of 60 Vbeta and 13 Jbeta primers. Clones were read by immunoSEQ multiplex PCR, and TCRdb kept only the in-frame ones, dropping some. The data include just over 150,000 clones; the top ten clones carry about 1.2%. This record comes from a study of cytomegalovirus exposure and HLA in healthy donors. Whole-study context: The roughly 100 million unique TCR beta sequences, from about 170 million T cells, were found by an earlier analysis. Notes on the study in general: In presence/absence analyses, roughly uniform sequencing depth across donors was assumed.

The V call is TRBV19, the J call TRBJ2-7; maybe TRBD2 (5 bases). This receptor was taken from a woman aged 60-75 years in good health and CMV-seronegative. The sample comprised PBMCs. The CDR3 DNA is TGTGCCAGTAGTATAGGGCTGGGAGCCTACGAGCAGTACTTC. Amino acid sequence: CASSIGLGAYEQYF.